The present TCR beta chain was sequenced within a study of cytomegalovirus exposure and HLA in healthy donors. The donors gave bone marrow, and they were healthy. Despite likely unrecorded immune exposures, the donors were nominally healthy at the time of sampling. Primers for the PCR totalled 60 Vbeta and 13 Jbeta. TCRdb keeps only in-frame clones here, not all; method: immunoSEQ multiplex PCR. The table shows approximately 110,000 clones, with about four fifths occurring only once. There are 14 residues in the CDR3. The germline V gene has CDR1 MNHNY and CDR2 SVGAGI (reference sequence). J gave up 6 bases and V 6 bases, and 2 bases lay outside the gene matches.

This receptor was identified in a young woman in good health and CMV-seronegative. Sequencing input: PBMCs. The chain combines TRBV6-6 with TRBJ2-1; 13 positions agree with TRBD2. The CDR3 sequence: CASRRLAGGNEQFF. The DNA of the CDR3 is TGTGCCAGCAGGAGACTAGCGGGGGGCAATGAGCAGTTCTTC.